A single sample gave rise to the 11 T cell receptor beta chains below, sequenced in a study of a mutant IDH1 vaccine in newly diagnosed glioma. Method: immunoSEQ multiplex PCR; TCRdb's copy keeps in-frame clones and lacks some. Here the sample spans tens of thousands of clones, 80% to 90% being singletons. These receptors have no known antigen. Indicated time point: week 23, last vaccination. Every vaccine dose comprised 300 ug of mutant IDH1 20-mer peptide plus topical imiquimod. Sequenced material: PBMCs, taken from a glioma patient whose treatment included an IDH1 peptide vaccine. These receptors were taken from a middle-aged man with glioma.

V usage is TRBV18 and J usage is TRBJ1-1, with D uncertain. CDR1 is KGHSH and CDR2 is LQKENI in the germline V gene. The ends were cut back, 6 bases at V and 6 bases at J, with 14 bases in the middle. The CDR3 runs to 13 residues. For the CDR3, the DNA is TGTGCCAGCTCGCGGACGGGCCGGGCTGAAGCTTTCTTT. Protein: CASSRTGRAEAFF.

The chain carries TRBV13 and TRBJ2-7; D not certain. The CDR3 has 12 residues. V was clipped by 1 base and J by 3 bases, with 4 bases between them. The germline CDR1 and CDR2 sequences are PRHDT and FYEKMQ (reference sequence). For the CDR3, the DNA is TGTGCCAGCAGCTTAGTCAGCTACGAGCAGTACTTC. This encodes CASSLVSYEQYF.

The chain uses TRBV7-2 and TRBJ2-5; a weak D match, TRBD1 (5 bases). Trimming removed 5 bases at V and 5 bases at J, with 15 bases between. Germline-derived CDR1 and CDR2 are SGHTA and FQGNSA. The CDR3 covers 14 residues. CDR3 sequence reads: CASSVTGTRETQYF. For the CDR3, the DNA is TGTGCCAGCAGCGTAACAGGAACTCGGGAGACCCAGTACTTC.

This chain links TRBV27 with TRBJ1-2; TRBD1 matches at 8 bases. The CDR3 has 13 residues. Germline lookup yields CDR1 MNHEY and CDR2 SMNVEV (reference sequence). The V and J ends lost 4 bases and 8 bases, in that order; junction bases with no gene match: 6. The CDR3 sequence is CASSSTGDRGYTF. In DNA form, the CDR3 reads TGTGCCAGCAGTTCGACAGGGGACCGCGGCTACACCTTC.

The chain links TRBV7-8 to TRBJ1-5; TRBD1 might be the D (5 bases). The CDR3 length is 14 residues. The V end lost 0 bases, the J end lost 6 bases, and 9 bases lay between the germline ends. In germline, CDR1 is SGHVS, CDR2 FQNEAQ. The CDR3 coding sequence is TGTGCCAGCAGCTTAGCCCGTCAGGGTCAGCCCCAGCATTTT. It specifies CASSLARQGQPQHF. The full variable domain, completed using reference TRBV7-8 and TRBJ1-5, is GAGVSQSPRYKVAKRGQDVALRCDPISGHVSLFWYQQALGQGPEFLTYFQNEAQLDKSGLPSDRFFAERPEGSVSTLKIQRTQQEDSAVYLCASSLARQGQPQHFGDGTRLSIL.

This clone has only one observation. CDR3 in DNA: TGTGCCAGCAGTCCCCAGTCGGCTATCCGTTCAGATACGCAGTATTTT. The encoded protein is CASSPQSAIRSDTQYF. The chain recombines TRBV27 with TRBJ2-3; D not certain. Germline V gene lookup returns CDR1 MNHEY and CDR2 SMNVEV (reference sequence). V was trimmed by 5 bases and J by 4 bases, leaving 19 bases between them. This CDR3 has 16 amino acids.

This chain connects TRBV7-2 to TRBJ1-5; 7 bases fit TRBD1. V shed 6 bases and J 7 bases; nucleotides not matched to a gene: 9. Germline loops: CDR1 SGHTA, CDR2 FQGNSA. This CDR3 is 14 amino acids long. CDR3 protein: CASSLQGSWQPQHF. The CDR3 DNA is TGTGCCAGCAGTTTACAGGGGTCATGGCAGCCCCAGCATTTT.

The chain couples TRBV19 to TRBJ2-7; 10 bases map to TRBD2. The CDR3 covers 15 residues. Germline V gene sequence: CDR1 LNHDA, CDR2 SQIVND (reference sequence). Germline trimming cut 3 bases from V and 3 bases from J; bases unmatched to any gene: 5. The CDR3: CASSIGLAGVYEQYF. CDR3 nucleotide sequence: TGTGCCAGTAGTATCGGCCTAGCGGGGGTCTACGAGCAGTACTTC.

The chain couples TRBV5-6 to TRBJ1-1; 8 bases align to TRBD1. V shed 0 bases and J 9 bases; nucleotides not matched to a gene: 10. The CDR3 spans 15 residues. Germline V lookup: CDR1 SGHDT, CDR2 YYEEEE. CDR3 amino acids: CASSLEARGLLKAFF. In nucleotides, the CDR3 is TGTGCCAGCAGCTTGGAGGCCAGGGGGCTTTTGAAAGCTTTCTTT.

CDR3 DNA: TGCGCCAGCAGCTTAGGGGACAGGGGGGGGACTCAGCCCCAGCATTTT. Translation gives CASSLGDRGGTQPQHF. The chain joins TRBV5-1 to TRBJ1-5, with 11 bases fitting TRBD1. Germline CDR1 reads SGHRS; CDR2 reads YFSETQ. V gave up 2 bases and J gave up 6 bases; unmatched junction bases: 7. This CDR3 spans 16 amino acids.

This chain connects TRBV5-6 to TRBJ2-7; 11 bases map to TRBD2. This CDR3 has 17 amino acids. The V gene end was trimmed by 0 bases and the J gene end by 0 bases; junction bases not matched to a gene: 5. The V gene's germline CDR1 is SGHDT and CDR2 YYEEEE. CDR3 region: CASSLAGLAGTSYEQYF. The CDR3 DNA reads as TGTGCCAGCAGCTTGGCCGGACTAGCGGGTACCTCCTACGAGCAGTACTTC.